The clone carrying this T cell receptor beta chain was counted ten times or more. The CDR3 has 14 residues. V lost 3 bases, J lost 6 bases, and 15 bases lay in between. Germline V gene lookup returns CDR1 SGHNT and CDR2 YENEEA. Researchers took RNA transcripts and amplified TCR beta CDR3 regions from them. The first-round RT-PCR employed HTBI primers together with the Qiagen OneStep RT-PCR kit. A multiplex PCR was then performed as the second round. Using its own MiXCR run on the multiplex PCR reads, TCRdb lists one record per CDR3 protein. The repertoire holds under 200,000 distinct CDR3 sequences, with more than 30% as singletons. The data are from a study of Graves' ophthalmopathy and Graves' hyperthyroidism.

Material for sequencing was peripheral blood. This sequence joins TRBV11-3 and TRBJ2-7; unclear D gene. This sequence was found in a woman aged 40 to 49 with Graves' ophthalmopathy. The CDR3 is CASSFLSTAPEQYF. The CDR3 DNA is TGTGCCAGCAGCTTCTTATCCACGGCTCCCGAGCAGTACTTC.